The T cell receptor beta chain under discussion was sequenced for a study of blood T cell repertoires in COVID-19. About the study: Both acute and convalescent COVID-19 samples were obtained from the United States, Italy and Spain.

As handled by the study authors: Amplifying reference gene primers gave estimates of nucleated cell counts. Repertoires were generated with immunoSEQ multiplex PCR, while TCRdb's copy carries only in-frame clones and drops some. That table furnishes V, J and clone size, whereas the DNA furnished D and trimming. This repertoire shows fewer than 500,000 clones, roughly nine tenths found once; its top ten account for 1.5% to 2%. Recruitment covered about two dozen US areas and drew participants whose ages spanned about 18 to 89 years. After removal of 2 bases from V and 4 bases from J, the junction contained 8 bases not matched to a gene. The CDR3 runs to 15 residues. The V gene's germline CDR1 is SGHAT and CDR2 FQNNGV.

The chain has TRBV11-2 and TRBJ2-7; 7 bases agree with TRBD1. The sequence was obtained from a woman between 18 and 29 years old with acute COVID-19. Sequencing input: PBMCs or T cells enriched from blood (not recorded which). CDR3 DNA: TGTGCCAGCAGCTTAAGACAGGGCGTTAGATACGAGCAGTACTTC. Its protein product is CASSLRQGVRYEQYF.